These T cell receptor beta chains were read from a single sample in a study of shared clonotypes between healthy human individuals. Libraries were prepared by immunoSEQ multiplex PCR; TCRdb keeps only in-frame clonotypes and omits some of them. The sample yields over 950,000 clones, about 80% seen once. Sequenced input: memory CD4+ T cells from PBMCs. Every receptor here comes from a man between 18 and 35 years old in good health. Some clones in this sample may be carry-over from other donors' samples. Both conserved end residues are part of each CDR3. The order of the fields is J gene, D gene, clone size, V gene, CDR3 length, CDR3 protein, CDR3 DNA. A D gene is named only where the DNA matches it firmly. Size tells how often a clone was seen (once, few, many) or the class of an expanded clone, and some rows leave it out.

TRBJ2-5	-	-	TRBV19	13	CASSIDYWGTQYF	TGTGCCAGTAGTATCGACTACTGGGGGACCCAGTACTTC
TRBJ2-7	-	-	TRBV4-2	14	CASSQGDSAYEQYF	TGTGCCAGCAGCCAAGGGGACTCTGCCTACGAGCAGTACTTC
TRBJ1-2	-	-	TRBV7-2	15	CASSKSIGAAYGYTF	TGTGCCAGCAGCAAGTCAATCGGAGCGGCCTATGGCTACACCTTC
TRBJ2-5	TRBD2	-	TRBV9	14	CASSRASGQETQYF	TGTGCCAGCAGCCGGGCTAGCGGTCAAGAGACCCAGTACTTC
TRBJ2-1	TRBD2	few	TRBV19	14	CASSIDKRDYEQFF	TGTGCCAGTAGTATAGATAAGAGGGACTACGAGCAGTTCTTC
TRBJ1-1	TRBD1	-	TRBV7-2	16	CASSSQGLGMNTEAFF	TGTGCCAGCAGCTCACAGGGGCTCGGGATGAACACTGAAGCTTTCTTT
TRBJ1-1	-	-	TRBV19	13	CASSRLLNTEAFF	TGTGCCAGTAGTAGGTTACTGAACACTGAAGCTTTCTTT
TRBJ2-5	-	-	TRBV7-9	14	CASSRGTEQETQYF	TGTGCCAGCAGCCGAGGGACGGAGCAAGAGACCCAGTACTTC
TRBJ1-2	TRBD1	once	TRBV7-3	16	CASSPNRGRHPYGYTF	TGTGCCAGCAGCCCAAACAGGGGACGACACCCTTATGGCTACACCTTC
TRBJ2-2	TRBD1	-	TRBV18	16	CASSPRTGRNTGELFF	TGTGCCAGCTCTCCAAGGACAGGGCGGAACACCGGGGAGCTGTTTTTT
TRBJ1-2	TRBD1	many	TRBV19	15	CASSPRTGGTYGYTF	TGTGCCAGTAGTCCCCGGACAGGGGGCACGTATGGCTACACCTTC
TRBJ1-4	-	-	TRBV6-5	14	CASSYGSTNEKLFF	TGTGCCAGCAGTTACGGTTCAACTAATGAAAAACTGTTTTTT
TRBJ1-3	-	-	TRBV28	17	CASREPPGTSSGNTIYF	TGTGCCAGCAGAGAACCTCCGGGGACTAGCTCTGGAAACACCATATATTTT
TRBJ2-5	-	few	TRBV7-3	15	CASSSQRGTQETQYF	TGTGCCAGCAGCTCACAACGAGGAACCCAAGAGACCCAGTACTTC
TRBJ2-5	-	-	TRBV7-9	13	CASQPVSRETQYF	TGTGCCAGCCAGCCGGTCTCTCGGGAGACCCAGTACTTC
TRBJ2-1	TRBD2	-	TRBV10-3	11	CAVSGPNEQFF	TGTGCCGTTAGCGGGCCCAATGAGCAGTTCTTC
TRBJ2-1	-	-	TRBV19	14	CASAVRVGYNEQFF	TGTGCCAGTGCCGTGAGAGTGGGGTACAATGAGCAGTTCTTC
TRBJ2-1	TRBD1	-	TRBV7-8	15	CASSYGTGDYNEQFF	TGTGCCAGCAGCTACGGGACAGGGGATTACAATGAGCAGTTCTTC
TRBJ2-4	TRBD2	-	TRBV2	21	CASSGRPAGTSGSLAKNIQYF	TGTGCCAGCAGTGGCCGACCCGCAGGGACTAGCGGTTCACTAGCCAAAAACATTCAGTACTTC
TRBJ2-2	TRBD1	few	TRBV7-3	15	CASSRDRWNTGELFF	TGTGCCAGCAGCCGGGACAGATGGAACACCGGGGAGCTGTTTTTT
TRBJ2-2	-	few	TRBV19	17	CASSTIQASGGTGELFF	TGTGCCAGTAGTACCATACAGGCCTCTGGGGGGACCGGGGAGCTGTTTTTT
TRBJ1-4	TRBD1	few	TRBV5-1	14	CASSPRQGNEKLFF	TGCGCCAGCAGCCCAAGACAGGGGAATGAAAAACTGTTTTTT
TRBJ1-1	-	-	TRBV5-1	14	CASKAGELNTEAFF	TGCGCCAGCAAGGCAGGGGAATTGAACACTGAAGCTTTCTTT
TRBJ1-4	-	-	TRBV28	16	CASSNDRPTTNEKLFF	TGTGCCAGCAGCAACGACAGGCCTACAACTAATGAAAAACTGTTTTTT
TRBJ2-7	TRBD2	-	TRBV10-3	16	CAISETGSGGDYEQYF	TGTGCCATCAGTGAGACTGGAAGCGGGGGAGACTACGAGCAGTACTTC
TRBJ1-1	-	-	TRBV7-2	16	CASSLEGRGPRTEAFF	TGTGCCAGCAGCTTAGAGGGCAGGGGCCCAAGAACTGAAGCTTTCTTT
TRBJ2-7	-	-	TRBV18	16	CASSPPFWDKNYEQYF	TGTGCCAGCTCACCCCCCTTTTGGGACAAGAACTACGAGCAGTACTTC
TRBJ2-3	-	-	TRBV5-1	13	CASRIATEDTQYF	TGCGCCAGCAGAATCGCGACAGAAGATACGCAGTATTTT
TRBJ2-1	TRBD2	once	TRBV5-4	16	CASSAALAAAYNEQFF	TGTGCCAGCAGCGCGGCCCTAGCGGCCGCCTACAATGAGCAGTTCTTC
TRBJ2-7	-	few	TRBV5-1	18	CASSPRGQTSRKNYEQYF	TGCGCCAGCAGCCCAAGGGGGCAGACTAGCAGAAAAAACTACGAGCAGTACTTC
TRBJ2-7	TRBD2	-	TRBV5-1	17	CASTRQLGTSGSYEQYF	TGCGCCAGCACCCGGCAACTAGGGACTAGCGGTTCCTACGAGCAGTACTTC
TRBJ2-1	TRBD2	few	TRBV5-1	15	CASSLQTSGRTEQFF	TGCGCCAGCAGCTTGCAAACTAGCGGGAGGACTGAGCAGTTCTTC
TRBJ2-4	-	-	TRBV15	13	CATSRDHRDIQYF	TGTGCCACCAGCAGAGACCACCGGGACATCCAGTACTTC
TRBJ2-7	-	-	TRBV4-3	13	CASSWDLGYEQYF	TGCGCCAGCAGCTGGGACTTGGGATACGAGCAGTACTTC
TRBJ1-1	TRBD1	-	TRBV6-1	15	CASSPGQGRLTEAFF	TGTGCCAGCAGCCCCGGACAGGGGAGATTGACTGAAGCTTTCTTT
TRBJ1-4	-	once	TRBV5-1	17	CASSLHIKGGSNEKLFF	TGCGCCAGCAGCTTACATATTAAAGGGGGGTCTAATGAAAAACTGTTTTTT